The clone carrying this T cell receptor beta chain was counted only a few times. This sample stems from a study of regulatory T cells in long-lasting Graves disease. Time point meaning: newly diagnosed GD, antithyroid drugs for less than 3 months. PBMC-derived RNA was used for the TCR library. TCR beta libraries were built with iRepertoire HTBI primers and Arm-PCR of CDR3 regions. TCRdb passed the multiplex PCR reads through MiXCR, listing each CDR3 protein once. The data show about 460,000 distinct CDR3 sequences, around 13% seen once. Germline CDR1 MNHEY, CDR2 SMNVEV (reference sequence). V was shortened by 6 bases and J by 5 bases, with 13 bases between the two germline ends. The CDR3 extends over 13 amino acids. This same sample was also taken into another study, of T cells in Graves' hyperthyroidism and ophthalmopathy.

This sequence was found in a woman between 50 and 59 years old with Graves disease. The rearrangement joins TRBV27 to TRBJ1-1, with D perhaps matching TRBD1 (6 bases). Sequencing used peripheral blood mononuclear cells (PBMCs), obtained at new diagnosis, from a patient treated with antithyroid drugs. The CDR3 coding sequence is TGTGCCAGCAGCAACCCACAGGGAACTGAAGCTTTCTTT. It encodes CASSNPQGTEAFF.